These 19 T cell receptor beta chains were all obtained from the same sample, sequenced in a study of cytomegalovirus exposure and HLA in healthy donors. The PCR employed 60 Vbeta primers together with 13 Jbeta primers. TCRdb keeps only in-frame clones here, not all; method: immunoSEQ multiplex PCR. In the table there are about 140,000 clones, about 78% of which are singletons. The sequenced material came from PBMCs. Source of these receptors: a male donor in good health and CMV-seronegative.

V and J are TRBV7-3 and TRBJ2-1; TRBD2 agrees at 10 bases. With V trimmed by 4 bases and J by 8 bases, 5 bases remained unmatched. Germline loops: CDR1 SGHTA, CDR2 FQGTGA. This CDR3 has 14 residues. CDR3 protein: CASSSSGSGHEQFF. The CDR3 coding sequence is TGTGCCAGCAGCTCTAGCGGGAGTGGACATGAGCAGTTCTTC.

This clone occurred a few times. This CDR3 reads CASSSGRSSYNEQFF. CDR3 DNA: TGTGCCAGCAGTAGCGGGAGAAGCTCCTACAATGAGCAGTTCTTC. The chain joins TRBV2 to TRBJ2-1, with 8 bases that match TRBD2. The CDR3 totals 15 residues. Germline V CDR1 and CDR2: SNHLY, FYNNEI. V gave up 5 bases and J gave up 0 bases; unmatched junction bases: 3.

The V gene is TRBV4-1, the J gene TRBJ2-2, with 8 bases aligning to TRBD2. Germline assignment: CDR1 MGHRA and CDR2 YSYEKL. Losses at the gene ends were 3 bases for V and 5 bases for J; bases not matched to a gene: 8. This CDR3 spans 16 amino acids. CDR3 loop: CASSQRAGVITGELFF. CDR3 bases: TGCGCCAGCAGCCAGAGAGCGGGAGTAATAACCGGGGAGCTGTTTTTT.

Ten or more counts support this clone. This rearrangement joins TRBV10-3 to TRBJ2-7; TRBD1 is a possible D gene (6 bases). Trimming stripped 5 bases from V and 2 bases from J, with 19 bases between. The CDR3 runs to 16 residues. CDR1 is ENHRY, CDR2 SYGVKD, per germline. The CDR3 here is CAISKDSDNGAYEQYF. CDR3 coding DNA: TGTGCCATCAGTAAGGACAGCGATAATGGCGCCTACGAGCAGTACTTC.

This chain links TRBV7-9 with TRBJ1-1; a possible D gene is TRBD1 (6 bases). The CDR3 totals 15 residues. V dropped 1 base and J dropped 0 bases, with 9 bases sitting between them. Germline-derived CDR1 and CDR2 are SEHNR and FQNEAQ (reference sequence). Here the CDR3 DNA reads TGTGCCAGCAGCTTAGGTGACAGGATGAACACTGAAGCTTTCTTT. Residues: CASSLGDRMNTEAFF. The entire variable domain, with the rest obtained from reference TRBV7-9 and TRBJ1-1, is as follows: DTGVSQNPRHKITKRGQNVTFRCDPISEHNRLYWYRQTLGQGPEFLTYFQNEAQLEKSRLLSDRFSAERPKGSFSTLEIQRTEQGDSAMYLCASSLGDRMNTEAFFGQGTRLTVV.

The chain employs TRBV9 and TRBJ2-6, with 10 bases fitting TRBD1. The germline CDR1 and CDR2 sequences are SGDLS and YYNGEE. This CDR3 is 18 amino acids long. V lost 4 bases to trimming and J lost 1 base; unmatched junction nucleotides: 8. The CDR3 DNA follows: TGTGCCAGCAGCCCTCGGGACAGGGGAGAATCTGGGGCCAACGTCCTGACTTTC. This translates into CASSPRDRGESGANVLTF. Using reference TRBV9 and TRBJ2-6 for the parts outside the CDR3, the full variable domain is DSGVTQTPKHLITATGQRVTLRCSPRSGDLSVYWYQQSLDQGLQFLIQYYNGEERAKGNILERFSAQQFPDLHSELNLSSLELGDSALYFCASSPRDRGESGANVLTFGAGSRLTVL.

This clone has more than one count but fewer than ten. The chain combines TRBV6-4 with TRBJ2-2; D is unclear. Germline V gives CDR1 MRHNA, CDR2 SNTAGT. Trimming removed 6 bases from V and 4 bases from J, with 9 bases in between. This CDR3 contains 13 residues. CDR3: CASRPTSTGELFF. CDR3 in DNA: TGTGCCAGCAGGCCAACATCCACCGGGGAGCTGTTTTTT.

This clone was observed a few times. The V gene is TRBV5-6, the J gene TRBJ1-1; D may be TRBD1 (5 bases). The CDR3 has 15 amino acids. The V end lost 1 base, the J end lost 3 bases, and 13 bases lay between the germline ends. Germline V gives CDR1 SGHDT, CDR2 YYEEEE. The CDR3 reads CASSLYLWGDTEAFF. CDR3 bases: TGTGCCAGCAGCTTGTATTTGTGGGGGGACACTGAAGCTTTCTTT.

The chain is built from TRBV30 and TRBJ2-1; 10 bases agree with TRBD2. The CDR3 has 15 residues. CDR1 is GTSNPN, CDR2 SVGIG, per germline (reference sequence). V lost 1 base to trimming and J lost 8 bases; unmatched junction nucleotides: 8. CDR3 sequence (DNA): TGTGCCTGGAGTGCAACTAGCGGGAAAGGATATGAGCAGTTCTTC. This translates into CAWSATSGKGYEQFF.

The rearrangement uses TRBV9 and TRBJ1-4; unclear D gene. The ends were cut back, 2 bases at V and 4 bases at J, with 12 bases in the middle. This CDR3 comprises 15 residues. Germline-derived CDR1 and CDR2 are SGDLS and YYNGEE. The CDR3 loop is CASSVRSSYNEKLFF. DNA for the CDR3: TGTGCCAGCAGCGTGCGAAGTAGTTATAATGAAAAACTGTTTTTT.

This chain joins TRBV18 and TRBJ1-2, with D perhaps matching TRBD1 (6 bases). Deletions cut 1 base from V and 5 bases from J, with 26 bases between. The CDR3 consists of 19 residues. Germline assignment: CDR1 KGHSH and CDR2 LQKENI. The CDR3 region is CASSPRESGTGMASYGYTF. CDR3 nucleotide sequence: TGTGCCAGCTCACCACGGGAGTCGGGTACAGGGATGGCTTCTTATGGCTACACCTTC.

The V and J genes are TRBV29-1 and TRBJ2-3; D possibly corresponds to TRBD2 (5 bases). Germline V gene lookup returns CDR1 SQVTM and CDR2 ANQGSEA. The CDR3 is 12 amino acids. V shed 7 bases and J shed 5 bases, with 13 bases lying between them. CDR3 sequence (DNA): TGCAGCGCTGGGGTCGGAGGAGATACGCAGTATTTT. Its protein product is CSAGVGGDTQYF.

This clone was found once. V usage is TRBV18 and J usage is TRBJ2-1, with 8 bases aligning to TRBD1. Germline-derived CDR1 and CDR2 are KGHSH and LQKENI. V gave up 8 bases and J gave up 11 bases; unmatched junction bases: 20. This CDR3 comprises 16 residues. This CDR3 reads CASRPQGDRYTMKQFF. The CDR3 nucleotides read TGTGCCAGCCGACCGCAAGGGGACAGGTATACAATGAAGCAGTTCTTC.

The chain recombines TRBV18 with TRBJ1-3; 12 nucleotides match TRBD1. Unmatched junction bases numbered 6, after V lost 2 bases and J lost 1 base. The CDR3 contains 18 residues. CDR1 KGHSH and CDR2 LQKENI come from the germline V gene. The chain's CDR3 is CASSPVGQGATSGNTIYF. The CDR3 nucleotides read TGTGCCAGCTCACCAGTGGGACAGGGGGCGACGTCTGGAAACACCATATATTTT. The complete variable domain, with remaining parts taken from reference TRBV18 and TRBJ1-3, reads NAGVMQNPRHLVRRRGQEARLRCSPMKGHSHVYWYRQLPEEGLKFMVYLQKENIIDESGMPKERFSAEFPKEGPSILRIQQVVRGDSAAYFCASSPVGQGATSGNTIYFGEGSWLTVV.

The V call is TRBV19, the J call TRBJ1-5; D call uncertain. CDR1 is LNHDA and CDR2 is SQIVND in the germline V gene (reference sequence). Trimming stripped 1 base from V and 3 bases from J, with 16 bases between. The CDR3 is made up of 17 amino acids. This chain's CDR3 is CASSIAPSIRINQPQHF. CDR3 bases: TGTGCCAGTAGTATAGCCCCGAGTATCCGAATCAATCAGCCCCAGCATTTT.

In its sample, this clone was seen once. The rearrangement links TRBV4-1 to TRBJ2-2; D gene unclear. Germline CDR1 reads MGHRA; CDR2 reads YSYEKL. The ends were cut back, 0 bases at V and 6 bases at J, with 8 bases in the middle. CDR3 length equals 14 residues. The CDR3 DNA is TGCGCCAGCAGCCAAGATCGGGTTCCCGGGGAGCTGTTTTTT. Translated, it gives CASSQDRVPGELFF.

The chain carries TRBV5-6 and TRBJ1-3; TRBD1 is a possible D gene (5 bases). The CDR3 sequence is 16 residues long. V lost 0 bases to trimming and J lost 0 bases, with 10 bases between them. Germline CDR1 reads SGHDT; CDR2 reads YYEEEE. CDR3 sequence reads: CASSLVWGFSGNTIYF. DNA for the CDR3: TGTGCCAGCAGCTTGGTTTGGGGCTTCTCTGGAAACACCATATATTTT.

For the CDR3, the DNA is TGCGCCAGCAGCTTAGGGGACAGGGCTTTTACTGAAGCTTTCTTT. Translating it yields CASSLGDRAFTEAFF. This rearrangement joins TRBV5-1 to TRBJ1-1, with 9 bases lining up with TRBD1. Germline V CDR1 and CDR2: SGHRS, YFSETQ. V lost 2 bases and J lost 5; bases outside the gene matches: 7. There are 15 residues in the CDR3.

This clone has just one count. The chain joins TRBV29-1 to TRBJ2-7; TRBD1 might be the D (5 bases). CDR1 is SQVTM and CDR2 is ANQGSEA in the germline V gene. V was clipped by 4 bases and J by 0 bases, with 10 bases between them. The CDR3 extends over 13 amino acids. The CDR3 DNA is TGCAGCGTTGGGGGCGCGATCTCCTACGAGCAGTACTTC. Its protein product is CSVGGAISYEQYF.